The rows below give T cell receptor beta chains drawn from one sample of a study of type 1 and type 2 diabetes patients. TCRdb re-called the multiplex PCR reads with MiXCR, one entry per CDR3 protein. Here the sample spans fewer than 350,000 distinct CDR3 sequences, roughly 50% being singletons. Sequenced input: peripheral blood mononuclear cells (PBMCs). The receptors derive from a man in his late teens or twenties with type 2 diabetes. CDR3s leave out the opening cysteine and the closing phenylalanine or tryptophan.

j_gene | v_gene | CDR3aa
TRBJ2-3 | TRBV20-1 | SAPGLAGEFRTDTQY
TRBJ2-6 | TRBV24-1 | AASDFGSGANVLT
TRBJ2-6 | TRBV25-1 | ASSEQGTGTNVLT
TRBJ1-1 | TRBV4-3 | ASSPTTPKTHQVLLGTEAF
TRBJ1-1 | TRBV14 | ASSQDSASTNTEAF
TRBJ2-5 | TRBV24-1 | ATSAGGRGQTQY
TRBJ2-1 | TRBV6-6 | ASRPGTRHNEQF
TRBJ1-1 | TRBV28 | ATVNRASYAF
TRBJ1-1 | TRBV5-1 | ASSSQLGAMNTEAF
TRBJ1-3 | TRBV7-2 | ASSSSDSYTIY
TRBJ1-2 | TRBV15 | ATSRDVGSSSGYT
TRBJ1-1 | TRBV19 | ASSLRGTF
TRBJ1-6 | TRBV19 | ASNPTGVNSPLH
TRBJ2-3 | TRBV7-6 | ASSLAQGSDTQY
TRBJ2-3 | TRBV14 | ASSRGGLAGNTDTQY
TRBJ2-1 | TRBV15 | ATSFRDYPAGEQF